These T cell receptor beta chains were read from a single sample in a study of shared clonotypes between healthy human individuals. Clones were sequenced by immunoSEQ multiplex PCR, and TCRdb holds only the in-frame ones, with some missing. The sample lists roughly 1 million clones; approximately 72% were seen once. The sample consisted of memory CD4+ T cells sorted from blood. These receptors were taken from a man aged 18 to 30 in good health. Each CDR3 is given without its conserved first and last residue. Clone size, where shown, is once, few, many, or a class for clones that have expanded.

ASSEQGGTGELF,TRBJ2-2,TRBV6-1,few
ASRQLSGANVLT,TRBJ2-6,TRBV6-5,NA
ASSSDAGTDTQY,TRBJ2-3,TRBV7-9,NA
ASSHNRDEQF,TRBJ2-1,TRBV7-9,NA
ASSPPGSGLQETQY,TRBJ2-5,TRBV7-2,NA
AWSPLQGYGYT,TRBJ1-2,TRBV30,NA
ASSLSGGSYNSPLH,TRBJ1-6,TRBV5-4,NA
AWSGGTGLAYEQY,TRBJ2-7,TRBV30,NA
SETRINYGYT,TRBJ1-2,TRBV29-1,NA
ASSDGRSYEQY,TRBJ2-7,TRBV2,few
ASNPGTGTYEQY,TRBJ2-7,TRBV7-9,NA
ASSLGPIGANVLT,TRBJ2-6,TRBV28,NA
ASTPMEFSGNTIY,TRBJ1-3,TRBV7-3,NA
ASSFLTSGNKQY,TRBJ2-7,TRBV11-2,NA
AWSNAALRSGQY,TRBJ2-3,TRBV30,NA
ASSQERGGNIQY,TRBJ2-4,TRBV4-1,NA
AIRQEDTIY,TRBJ1-3,TRBV10-3,many
SAGGGGTDTQY,TRBJ2-3,TRBV29-1,once
ASSELRGTTDTQY,TRBJ2-3,TRBV2,NA
SVGEGNEQF,TRBJ2-1,TRBV29-1,NA
ASSYSTGNTGELF,TRBJ2-2,TRBV6-6,once
ASSRGGTGGYEQY,TRBJ2-7,TRBV4-1,once
ASSKGNSSYEQY,TRBJ2-7,TRBV21-1,NA
ASSAGGRGGYEQY,TRBJ2-7,TRBV6-1,once
ASSVGGGISTDTQY,TRBJ2-3,TRBV25-1,few
ASSVGQGHDTEAF,TRBJ1-1,TRBV9,NA
ASSNRDGLHEQY,TRBJ2-7,TRBV21-1,NA
ASGLTGATGEQY,TRBJ2-7,TRBV12-5,NA